The source of this T cell receptor beta chain is a study of post-analysis software for immune sequencing data. Study context: Relapsing-remitting, secondary progressive and progressive-relapsing forms of multiple sclerosis all featured among disease courses. The study, taken as a whole, reports: Samples made in the same batch grouped tightly together by F measure. Among multiple sclerosis patients, normalized Chao1 diversity was significantly below that of controls. Several TRBV segments were more frequent in patients than controls; TRBV5-6, TRBV5-1 and TRBV20-1 belonged to this group.

The library was made from cDNA and included unique molecular identifiers. cDNA molecules numbering 450,000 to 650,000 came from about 0.94 to 9.7 million T cells. TCRdb itself ran the PCR reads through MiXCR, one entry per CDR3 protein. This sample has hundreds of thousands of distinct CDR3 sequences, with approximately 46% found just once. This CDR3 contains 14 residues. The V and J ends lost 1 base and 3 bases respectively, with 13 bases between them. Germline CDR1 and CDR2: SQVTM and ANQGSEA. This clonotype was recorded only once. Its antigen is unidentified. The chain is built from TRBV29-1 and TRBJ2-7; D gene unclear. This sequence originates from a girl aged 10 to 17 with multiple sclerosis. The sample taken for sequencing was blood. CDR3 bases: TGCAGCGTTGAAGTTCCAGGACGGTACTACGAGCAGTACTTC. This sequence encodes CSVEVPGRYYEQYF.